This T cell receptor beta chain was identified in a study of OX40 agonist ivuxolimab in advanced cancers. Study details: Patients enrolled in dose escalation were diagnosed with hepatocellular carcinoma, melanoma, renal cell or head and neck cancer.

Only in-frame clones appear in the TCRdb table, and some are missing; sequencing was by immunoSEQ multiplex PCR. The repertoire consists of fewer than 110,000 clones, with approximately 90% occurring once and the leading ten covering roughly 1.3%. Germline loops: CDR1 MDHEN, CDR2 SYDVKM. CDR3 length: 13 amino acids. The trim removed 6 bases at V and 11 bases at J, leaving 12 bases unmatched. This specimen was CD4+ or CD8+ T cells sorted from blood, taken in a trial of the OX40 agonist ivuxolimab. The chain links TRBV28 to TRBJ2-5; 7 bases align to TRBD1. The TCR originated in an adult with an advanced solid tumor such as melanoma, head and neck, liver or kidney cancer. This CDR3 is CASRPRVQGSQYF. The CDR3 DNA is TGTGCCAGCAGGCCGCGGGTACAGGGGAGTCAGTACTTC.